The clone carrying this TCR beta chain was seen a single time. Its antigen is undetermined. This record belongs to a study of T-cell memory formation after mild COVID-19. As for the study in general: TCR clusters mostly belonged to single donors. Notes on the study in general: Most CD4+ clones that shrank were in CM and EM, while CD8+ ones turned up in EMRA. Confirmation was lacking for SARS-CoV-2 specificity of second-wave clones that peaked on day 37.

Looked up from germline, CDR1 is SGDLS and CDR2 is YYNGEE. This CDR3 contains 14 residues. V lost 4 bases to trimming and J lost 4 bases, with 9 bases between them. Constant-segment primers were used for 5'RACE, and the resulting TCR alpha and TCR beta cDNA libraries carried sample barcodes and UMIs. TCRdb reprocessed the 5' RACE reads via MiXCR and lists one record per CDR3 protein. In the table there are about 110,000 distinct CDR3 sequences, over 15% of which are singletons. V is TRBV9 and J is TRBJ2-6; TRBD2 is a possible D gene (5 bases). The sequence came from a man aged 18 to 29 who had mild COVID-19 (a few samples of this study predate the infection). Cell type and time point are not known. Sequencing was done on a sample of PBMCs or a T cell subset sorted from them (not recorded which). CDR3 residues: CASSTPGGANVLTF. The CDR3 DNA sequence: TGTGCCAGCAGCACTCCGGGGGGGGCCAACGTCCTGACTTTC.